This is a list of T cell receptor beta chains from one sample in a study of T cell responses to AZD1222 COVID-19 vaccine. Repertoires were generated with immunoSEQ multiplex PCR, while TCRdb's copy carries only in-frame clones and drops some. The sample lists roughly 120,000 clones; about 90% were seen once. Source: peripheral blood, taken on day 0 of AZD1222 vaccination. The receptors were sampled from an adult in good health. Both conserved end residues are part of each CDR3. A D gene is named only where the DNA matches it firmly. Clone sizes are given selectively: once, few, many, or a class where the clone is expanded.

V gene	J gene	clone size	D gene	CDR3 DNA	CDR3 protein
TRBV7-8	TRBJ2-7	.	.	TGTGCCAGCAGCTTGGTTTCCGGGAGTGGGTACGAGCAGTACTTC	CASSLVSGSGYEQYF
TRBV3-1/TRBV3-2	TRBJ2-7	.	.	TGTGCCAGCAGAACCCTTTCTAGCCCGGGCTACGAGCAGTACTTC	CASRTLSSPGYEQYF
TRBV7-9	TRBJ1-2	.	.	TGTGCCAGCAGCTCAGCGACAGTCTATGGCTACACCTTC	CASSSATVYGYTF
TRBV5-1	TRBJ1-1	few	TRBD1	TGCGCCAGCAGCGACTTGACAGGGGGTGTTATCACTGAAGCTTTCTTT	CASSDLTGGVITEAFF
TRBV6-5	TRBJ1-2	.	TRBD1	TGTGCCAGCAGTTATTCCGGGACAGGGCACTATGGCTACACCTTC	CASSYSGTGHYGYTF
TRBV15	TRBJ1-4	.	.	TGTGCCACCAGCAGAGGGGGGTCGCTGGCTAATGAAAAACTGTTTTTT	CATSRGGSLANEKLFF
TRBV2	TRBJ2-3	.	.	TGTGCCAGCAGGGAACAGGGTCCCTTCACAGATACGCAGTATTTT	CASREQGPFTDTQYF
TRBV2	TRBJ2-5	.	.	TGTGCCAGCAGCAGGGCGGAGACCCAGTACTTC	CASSRAETQYF
TRBV6-5	TRBJ1-3	once	.	TGTGCCAGCAGTCCCACAGGGTTCGGAAACACCATATATTTT	CASSPTGFGNTIYF
TRBV5-5	TRBJ1-2	.	.	TGTGCCAGCAGCTTGGCCGGGGTGGGGAACTATGGCTACACCTTC	CASSLAGVGNYGYTF